These 21 T cell receptor beta chains came from one sample sequenced in a study of CD8 T cells in ankylosing spondylitis. TCRdb reanalysed the 5' RACE reads using MiXCR and keeps one entry per CDR3 protein. The repertoire consists of some 92,000 distinct CDR3 sequences, with roughly 27% occurring once and the leading ten covering 50% to 60%. The specimen was blood, either unsorted or a sorted T cell fraction (not recorded which). The receptors derive from a male donor with ankylosing spondylitis or in good health (not recorded which).

The chain joins TRBV10-1 to TRBJ2-7; the match to TRBD2 covers 11 bases. The germline V gene has CDR1 WNHNN and CDR2 SYGVQD (reference sequence). The junction had 5 bases not matched to a gene; V was cut back by 5 bases and J by 5 bases. This CDR3 is 14 amino acids long. CDR3 nucleotides: TGCGCCAGCAGTCGTAGCGGGAGGGTCGACGAGCAGTACTTC. It encodes CASSRSGRVDEQYF.

V gene TRBV3-1 combines with J gene TRBJ2-2; D unresolved. This CDR3 has 14 amino acids. CDR1 is LGHDT, CDR2 YNNKEL, per germline (reference sequence). With 3 bases removed from V and 3 bases from J, the gap between germline ends came to 8 bases. The CDR3 DNA is TGTGCCAGCAGCCAGTCTGAACACACCGGGGAGCTGTTTTTT. As protein: CASSQSEHTGELFF.

The chain has TRBV5-1 and TRBJ2-7; 11 bases line up with TRBD2. Germline loops: CDR1 SGHRS, CDR2 YFSETQ. The CDR3 runs 15 residues. V shed 3 bases and J 4 bases; nucleotides not matched to a gene: 6. The chain's CDR3 is CASSSTSGKRYEQYF. As DNA, the CDR3 is TGCGCCAGCAGCTCGACTAGCGGGAAAAGATACGAGCAGTACTTC.

The genes are TRBV12-3 or TRBV12-4 and TRBJ2-1; D is unclear. V was trimmed by 6 bases and J by 8 bases, leaving 11 bases between them. This CDR3 has 12 residues. CDR3 sequence: CASRIYNDEQFF. In DNA, the CDR3 is TGTGCCAGCAGAATATATAACGATGAGCAGTTCTTC.

At least ten counts were recorded for this clonotype. This rearrangement joins TRBV20-1 to TRBJ1-2, with D possibly matching TRBD1 (5 bases). Trimming removed 5 bases at V and 0 bases at J, with 16 bases between. Germline V gives CDR1 DFQATT, CDR2 SNEGSKA (reference sequence). This CDR3 is 15 amino acids long. The CDR3 is CSAWGDRGPNYGYTF. CDR3 bases: TGCAGTGCTTGGGGGGATAGGGGACCTAACTATGGCTACACCTTC.

V gene TRBV20-1 combines with J gene TRBJ1-2; 7 nucleotides agree with TRBD1. CDR1 DFQATT and CDR2 SNEGSKA come from the germline V gene (reference sequence). V was pared by 3 bases and J by 4 bases, with 5 bases of the junction left unmatched. The CDR3 is 13 residues long. In nucleotides, the CDR3 is TGCAGTGCTAGGGGGGACAGCCCCTATGGCTACACCTTC. Protein product: CSARGDSPYGYTF.

This chain uses TRBV2 with TRBJ1-6; weak D call: TRBD1 (5 bases). From germline, CDR1 is SNHLY and CDR2 FYNNEI. Trimming took 4 bases from V and 10 from J, leaving 14 bases between them. This CDR3 has 14 residues. In DNA, the CDR3 is TGTGCCAGCAGTGTAACGGGGGTTGGCTCACCCCTCCACTTT. Its protein is CASSVTGVGSPLHF.

J is TRBJ1-2 and V is TRBV11-2; D uncertain. This CDR3 has 14 residues. The V end was cut by 3 bases, the J end by 4 bases, with 12 bases between. Germline CDR1 reads SGHAT; CDR2 reads FQNNGV. This CDR3 reads CASSFRAALYGYTF. In DNA form, the CDR3 reads TGTGCCAGCAGCTTTAGGGCAGCCCTCTATGGCTACACCTTC. Looking up the rest from reference TRBV11-2 and TRBJ1-2 gives the full variable domain: EAGVAQSPRYKIIEKRQSVAFWCNPISGHATLYWYQQILGQGPKLLIQFQNNGVVDDSQLPKDRFSAERLKGVDSTLKIQPAKLEDSAVYLCASSFRAALYGYTFGSGTRLTVV.

This clonotype was seen at least ten times. This chain's CDR3 is CASSLSGEQNYGYTF. In DNA, the CDR3 is TGCGCCAGCAGCTTGTCAGGGGAACAGAACTATGGCTACACCTTC. The chain couples TRBV5-1 to TRBJ1-2; maybe TRBD1 (6 bases). Germline values: CDR1 SGHRS, CDR2 YFSETQ. This CDR3 is 15 amino acids long. The V end was cut by 1 base, the J end by 2 bases, with 12 bases between. Full variable domain (outside the CDR3, taken from reference TRBV5-1 and TRBJ1-2): KAGVTQTPRYLIKTRGQQVTLSCSPISGHRSVSWYQQTPGQGLQFLFEYFSETQRNKGNFPGRFSGRQFSNSRSEMNVSTLELGDSALYLCASSLSGEQNYGYTFGSGTRLTVV.

This clonotype was recorded a few times. This sequence joins TRBV29-1 and TRBJ2-1; TRBD2 is a possible D gene (6 bases). V was cut by 4 bases and J by 5 bases, with 12 bases left in between. The CDR3 loop spans 13 amino acids. In germline, CDR1 is SQVTM, CDR2 ANQGSEA. This CDR3 is CSVGASEDNEQFF. CDR3 nucleotides: TGCAGCGTTGGGGCTAGCGAGGACAATGAGCAGTTCTTC.

CDR3 loop: CSAPGLAGTGELFF. Here the CDR3 DNA reads TGCAGTGCCCCAGGACTAGCGGGGACCGGGGAGCTGTTTTTT. This chain uses TRBV20-1 with TRBJ2-2; 12 bases line up with TRBD2. Per germline, CDR1 DFQATT and CDR2 SNEGSKA (reference sequence). The CDR3 extends over 14 amino acids. V lost 6 bases to trimming and J lost 5 bases; unmatched junction nucleotides: 4.

The CDR3 reads CASSLPGTGGDEAFF. Written as DNA, the CDR3 is TGCGCCAGCAGCTTGCCCGGGACAGGGGGCGATGAAGCTTTCTTT. This sequence joins TRBV5-1 and TRBJ1-1, with 12 bases lining up with TRBD1. After removal of 1 base from V and 7 bases from J, the junction contained 5 bases not matched to a gene. In germline, CDR1 is SGHRS, CDR2 YFSETQ. The length of the CDR3 is 15 residues.

This clonotype showed up many times. This chain connects TRBV10-3 to TRBJ2-1; tentatively, D is TRBD2 (5 bases). The CDR3 has 18 amino acids. Trimming took 0 bases from V and 4 from J, leaving 19 bases between them. CDR1 and CDR2 (germline): ENHRY, SYGVKD. The CDR3, as DNA: TGTGCCATCAGTGAGTCGTTCACGACGGGGAACAAGTACAATGAGCAGTTCTTC. It is translated as CAISESFTTGNKYNEQFF.

Points on this clonotype: This may be a read error: a much more frequent sequence differs by one nucleotide. This chain connects TRBV7-9 to TRBJ2-1; unclear D gene. This CDR3 has 13 amino acids. The V end lost 1 base, the J end lost 5 bases, and 6 bases lay between the germline ends. Germline CDR1 is SEHNR and CDR2 is FQNEAQ (reference sequence). DNA for the CDR3: TGTGCCAGCAGCTTAGGTTCGGACAATGAGCAGTTCTTC. Translated: CASSLGSDNEQFF.

This clonotype was observed a handful of times. The chain has TRBV20-1 and TRBJ2-2; D might be TRBD2 (6 bases). The CDR3 has 14 amino acids. The germline V gene encodes CDR1 DFQATT and CDR2 SNEGSKA (reference sequence). Trimming cost V 6 bases and J 7 bases, with 18 bases left between them. CDR3 nucleotides: TGCAGTGCGAGGCGGGACCCCGCCAGCGGGGAGCTGTTTTTT. This gives the protein CSARRDPASGELFF.

The J gene is TRBJ1-1, the V gene TRBV3-1; the match to TRBD1 covers 8 bases. V shed 2 bases and J 4 bases; nucleotides not matched to a gene: 9. This CDR3 has 16 amino acids. Germline CDR1 LGHDT, CDR2 YNNKEL (reference sequence). The CDR3 DNA sequence: TGTGCCAGCAGCCAATTCGACAGGGGCCAAAGCACTGAAGCTTTCTTT. Translation gives CASSQFDRGQSTEAFF.

The J gene is TRBJ1-2, the V gene TRBV27; TRBD1 matches 8 bases. In germline, CDR1 is MNHEY, CDR2 SMNVEV (reference sequence). Germline trimming cut 6 bases from V and 4 bases from J; bases unmatched to any gene: 7. The CDR3 sequence is 14 residues long. The CDR3 reads CASSGLTGAYGYTF. The CDR3 nucleotides are TGTGCCAGCAGCGGCCTGACAGGGGCCTATGGCTACACCTTC.

This clonotype occurred once. The V call is TRBV12-3 or TRBV12-4, the J call TRBJ1-5; TRBD1 might be the D (5 bases). The CDR3 extends over 14 amino acids. V dropped 3 bases and J dropped 5 bases, with 11 bases sitting between them. This CDR3 is CASSFQGKDQPQHF. In DNA, the CDR3 is TGTGCCAGCAGTTTTCAGGGCAAAGATCAGCCCCAGCATTTT.

This clonotype has only a few counts. This sequence joins TRBV29-1 and TRBJ2-5; perhaps TRBD2 as D (5 bases). CDR3 length equals 16 residues. The germline CDR1 and CDR2 sequences are SQVTM and ANQGSEA. V lost 8 bases, J lost 3 bases, and 25 bases lay in between. This CDR3 is CSFNEVGLRAKETQYF. The CDR3 nucleotides read TGCAGCTTTAACGAGGTGGGGTTGAGGGCAAAAGAGACCCAGTACTTC.

This clonotype has a handful of counts. The genes are TRBV4-1 and TRBJ2-5; the D gene could be TRBD1 or TRBD2 (6 bases each). V was pared by 8 bases and J by 0 bases, with 13 bases between. The length of the CDR3 is 14 residues. Germline CDR1 and CDR2: MGHRA and YSYEKL. CDR3 sequence (DNA): TGCGCCAGCGGTCCGCGGGACAACCAAGAGACCCAGTACTTC. Translated: CASGPRDNQETQYF.

This clonotype was observed a handful of times. The rearrangement links TRBV6-5 to TRBJ1-5; TRBD1 might be the D (5 bases). V was pared by 4 bases and J by 4 bases, with 5 bases between. The CDR3 covers 12 residues. Germline loops: CDR1 MNHEY, CDR2 SVGAGI. CDR3 sequence (DNA): TGTGCCAGCAGTTCAGGGAATCAGCCCCAGCATTTT. Translated: CASSSGNQPQHF.